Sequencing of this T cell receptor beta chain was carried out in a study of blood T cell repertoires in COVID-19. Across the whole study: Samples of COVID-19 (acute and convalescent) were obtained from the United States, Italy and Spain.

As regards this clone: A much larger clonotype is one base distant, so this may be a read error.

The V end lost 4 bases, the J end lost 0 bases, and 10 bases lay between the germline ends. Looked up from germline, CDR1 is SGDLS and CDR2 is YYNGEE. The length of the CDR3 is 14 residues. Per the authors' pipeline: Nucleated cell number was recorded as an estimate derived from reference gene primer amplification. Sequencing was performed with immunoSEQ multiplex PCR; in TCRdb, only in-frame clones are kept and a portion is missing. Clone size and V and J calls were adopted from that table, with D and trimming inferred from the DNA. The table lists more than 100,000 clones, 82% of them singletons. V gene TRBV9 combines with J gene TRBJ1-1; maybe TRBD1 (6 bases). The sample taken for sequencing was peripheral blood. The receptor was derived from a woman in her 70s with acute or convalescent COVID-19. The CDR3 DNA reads TGTGCCAGCAGCCAGACAGGAATGAACACTGAAGCTTTCTTT. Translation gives CASSQTGMNTEAFF.